The text below deals with one TCR beta chain. Antigen specificity is unknown. The entry originates in a study of OX40 agonist ivuxolimab in advanced cancers. Study background: Patients got intravenous ivuxolimab at 0.01 to 10 mg/kg every 2 weeks. Three partial responders included one hepatocellular carcinoma patient and two cutaneous melanoma patients.

Study observations and caveats: Also showing low normalized T-cell clonal expansion were some of the nonresponders.

The CDR3 has 12 amino acids. Germline V gene lookup returns CDR1 SGHNT and CDR2 YENEEA. V was shortened by 0 bases and J by 8 bases, with 6 bases between the two germline ends. Clones were read by immunoSEQ multiplex PCR, and TCRdb kept only the in-frame ones, dropping some. This table holds approximately 74,000 clones, around 79% found once. The sequenced sample was CD4+ or CD8+ T cells sorted from blood, obtained in a trial of the OX40 agonist ivuxolimab. The receptor comes from an adult with an advanced solid tumor such as melanoma, head and neck, liver or kidney cancer. The genes are TRBV11-3 and TRBJ2-3; D remains ambiguous. In nucleotides, the CDR3 is TGTGCCAGCAGCTTAGAGGGTAGTACGCAGTATTTT. It encodes CASSLEGSTQYF.